The subject of this entry is one T cell receptor (beta chain). Its target is not known. CDR1 is MGHRA, CDR2 YSYEKL, per germline. The CDR3 contains 15 residues. V gave up 4 bases and J gave up 8 bases; unmatched junction bases: 12. Measured with immunoSEQ multiplex PCR; TCRdb has only the in-frame clones, and not every one. The top ten hold roughly 9.3% of the sample, which has 150,000 or so clones, 89% seen once. This entry belongs to a study of cytomegalovirus exposure and HLA in healthy donors. Findings and limits, study-wide: The authors confirmed in vitro that a few CMV-associated chains were specific for CMV antigens.

The clonotype originates from a woman aged 18-29 years in good health and CMV-seropositive. The chain couples TRBV4-1 to TRBJ1-2; the match to TRBD1 covers 8 bases. The sample taken for sequencing was PBMCs. The CDR3 nucleotides are TGCGCCAGCAGCCCCCAGGTGGACAGGGTTAGGGGCTACACCTTC. Amino acids: CASSPQVDRVRGYTF.